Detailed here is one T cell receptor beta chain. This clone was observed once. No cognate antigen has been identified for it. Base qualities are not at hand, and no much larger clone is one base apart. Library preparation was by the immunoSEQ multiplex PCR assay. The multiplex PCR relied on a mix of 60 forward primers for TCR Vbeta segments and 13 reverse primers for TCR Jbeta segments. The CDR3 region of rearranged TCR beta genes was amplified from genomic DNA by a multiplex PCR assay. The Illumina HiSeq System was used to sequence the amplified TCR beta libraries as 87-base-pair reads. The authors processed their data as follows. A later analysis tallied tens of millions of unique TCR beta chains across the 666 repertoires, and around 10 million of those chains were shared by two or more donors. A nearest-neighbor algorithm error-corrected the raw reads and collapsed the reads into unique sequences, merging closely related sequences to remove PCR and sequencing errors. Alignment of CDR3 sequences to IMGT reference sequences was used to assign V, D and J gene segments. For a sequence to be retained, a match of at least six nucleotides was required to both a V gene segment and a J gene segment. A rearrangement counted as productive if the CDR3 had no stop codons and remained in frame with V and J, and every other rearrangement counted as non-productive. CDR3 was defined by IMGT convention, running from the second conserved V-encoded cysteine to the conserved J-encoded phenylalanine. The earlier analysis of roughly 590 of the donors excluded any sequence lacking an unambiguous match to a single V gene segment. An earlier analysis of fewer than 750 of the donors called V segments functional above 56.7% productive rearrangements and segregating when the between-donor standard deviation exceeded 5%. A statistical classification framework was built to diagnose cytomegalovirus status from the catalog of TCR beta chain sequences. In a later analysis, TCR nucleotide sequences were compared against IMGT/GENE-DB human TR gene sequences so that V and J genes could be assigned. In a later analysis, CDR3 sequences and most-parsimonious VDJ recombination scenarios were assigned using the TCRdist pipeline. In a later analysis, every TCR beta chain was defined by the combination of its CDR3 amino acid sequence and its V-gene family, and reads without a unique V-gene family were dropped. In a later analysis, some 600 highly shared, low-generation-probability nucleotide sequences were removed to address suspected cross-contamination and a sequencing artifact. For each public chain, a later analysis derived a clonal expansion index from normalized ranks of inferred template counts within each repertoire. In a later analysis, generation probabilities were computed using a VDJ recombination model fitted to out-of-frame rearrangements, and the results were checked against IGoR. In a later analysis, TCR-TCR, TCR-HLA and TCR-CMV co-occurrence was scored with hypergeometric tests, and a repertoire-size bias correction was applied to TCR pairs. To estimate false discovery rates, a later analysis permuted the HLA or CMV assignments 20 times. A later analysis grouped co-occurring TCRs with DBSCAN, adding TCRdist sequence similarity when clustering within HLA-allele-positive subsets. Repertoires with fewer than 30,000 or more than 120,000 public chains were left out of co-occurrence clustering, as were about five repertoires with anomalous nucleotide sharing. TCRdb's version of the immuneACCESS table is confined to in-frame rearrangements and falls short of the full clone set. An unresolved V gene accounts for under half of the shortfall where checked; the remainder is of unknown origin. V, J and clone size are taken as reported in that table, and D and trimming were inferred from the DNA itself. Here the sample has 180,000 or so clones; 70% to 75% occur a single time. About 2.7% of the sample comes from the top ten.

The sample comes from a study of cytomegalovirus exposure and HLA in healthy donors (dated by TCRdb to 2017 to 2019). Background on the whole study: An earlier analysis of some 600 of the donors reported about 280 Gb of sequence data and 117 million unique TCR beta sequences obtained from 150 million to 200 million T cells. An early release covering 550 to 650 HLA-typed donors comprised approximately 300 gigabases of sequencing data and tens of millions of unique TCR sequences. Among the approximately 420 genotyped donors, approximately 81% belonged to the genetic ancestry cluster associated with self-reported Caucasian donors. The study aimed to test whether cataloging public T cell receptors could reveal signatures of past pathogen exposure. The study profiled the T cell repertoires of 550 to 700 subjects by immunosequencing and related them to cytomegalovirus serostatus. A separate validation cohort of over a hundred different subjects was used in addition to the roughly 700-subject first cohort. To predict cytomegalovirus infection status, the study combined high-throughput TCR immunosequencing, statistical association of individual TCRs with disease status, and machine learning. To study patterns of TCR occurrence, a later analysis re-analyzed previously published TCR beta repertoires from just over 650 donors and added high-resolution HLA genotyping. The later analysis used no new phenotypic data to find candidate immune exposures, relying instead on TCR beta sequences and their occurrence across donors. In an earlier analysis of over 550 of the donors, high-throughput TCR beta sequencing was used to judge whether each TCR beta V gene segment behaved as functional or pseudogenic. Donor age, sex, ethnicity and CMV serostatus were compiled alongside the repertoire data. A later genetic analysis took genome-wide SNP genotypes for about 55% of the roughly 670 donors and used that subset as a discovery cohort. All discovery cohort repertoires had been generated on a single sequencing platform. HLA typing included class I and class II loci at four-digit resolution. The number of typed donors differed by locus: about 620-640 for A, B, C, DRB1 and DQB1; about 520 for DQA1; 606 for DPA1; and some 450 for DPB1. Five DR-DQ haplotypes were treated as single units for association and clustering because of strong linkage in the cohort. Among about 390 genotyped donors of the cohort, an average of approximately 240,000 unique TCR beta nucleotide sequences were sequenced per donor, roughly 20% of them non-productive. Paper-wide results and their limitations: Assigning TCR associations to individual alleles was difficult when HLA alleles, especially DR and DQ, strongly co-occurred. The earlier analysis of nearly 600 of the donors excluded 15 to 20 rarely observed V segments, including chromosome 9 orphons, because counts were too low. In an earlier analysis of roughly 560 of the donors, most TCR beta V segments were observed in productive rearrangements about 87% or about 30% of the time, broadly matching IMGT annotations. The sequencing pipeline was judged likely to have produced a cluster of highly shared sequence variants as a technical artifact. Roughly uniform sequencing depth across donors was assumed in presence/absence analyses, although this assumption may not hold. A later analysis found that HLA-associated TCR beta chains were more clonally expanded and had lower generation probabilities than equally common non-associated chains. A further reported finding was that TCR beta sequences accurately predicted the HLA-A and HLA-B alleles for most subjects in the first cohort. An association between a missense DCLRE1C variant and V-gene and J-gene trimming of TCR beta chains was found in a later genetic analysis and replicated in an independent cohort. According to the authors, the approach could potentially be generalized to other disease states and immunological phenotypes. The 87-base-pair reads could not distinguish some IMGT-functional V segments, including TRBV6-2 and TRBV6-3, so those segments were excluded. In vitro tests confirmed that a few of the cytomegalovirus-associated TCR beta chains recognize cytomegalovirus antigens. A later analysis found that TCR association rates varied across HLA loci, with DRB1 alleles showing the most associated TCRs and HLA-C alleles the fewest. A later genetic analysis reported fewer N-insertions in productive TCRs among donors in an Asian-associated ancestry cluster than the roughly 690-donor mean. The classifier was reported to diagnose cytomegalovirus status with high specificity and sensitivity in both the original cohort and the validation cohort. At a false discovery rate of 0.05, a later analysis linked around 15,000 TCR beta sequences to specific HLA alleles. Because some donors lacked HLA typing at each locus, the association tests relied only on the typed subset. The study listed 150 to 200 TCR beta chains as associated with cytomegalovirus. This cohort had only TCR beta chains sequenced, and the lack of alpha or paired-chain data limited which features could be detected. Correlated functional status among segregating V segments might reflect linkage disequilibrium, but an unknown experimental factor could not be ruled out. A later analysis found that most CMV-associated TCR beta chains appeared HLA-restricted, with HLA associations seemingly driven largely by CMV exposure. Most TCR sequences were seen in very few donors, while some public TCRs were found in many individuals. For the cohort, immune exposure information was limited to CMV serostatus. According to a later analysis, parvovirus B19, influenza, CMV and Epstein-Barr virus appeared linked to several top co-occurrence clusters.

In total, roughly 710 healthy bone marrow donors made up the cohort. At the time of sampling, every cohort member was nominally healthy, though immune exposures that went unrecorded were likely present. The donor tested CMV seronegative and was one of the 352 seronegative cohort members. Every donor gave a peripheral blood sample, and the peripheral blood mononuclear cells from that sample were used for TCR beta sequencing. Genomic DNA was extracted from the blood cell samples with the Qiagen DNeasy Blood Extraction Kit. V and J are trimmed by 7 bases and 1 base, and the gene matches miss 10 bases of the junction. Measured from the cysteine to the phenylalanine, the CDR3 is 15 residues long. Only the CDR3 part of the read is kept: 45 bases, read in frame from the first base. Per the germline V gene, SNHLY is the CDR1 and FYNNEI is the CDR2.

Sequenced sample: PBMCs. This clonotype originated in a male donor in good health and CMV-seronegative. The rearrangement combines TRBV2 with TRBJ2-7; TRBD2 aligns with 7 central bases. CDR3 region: CASTLTPAGSYEQYF. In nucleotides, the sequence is TGTGCCAGCACCCTCACTCCAGCGGGGTCCTACGAGCAGTACTTC.